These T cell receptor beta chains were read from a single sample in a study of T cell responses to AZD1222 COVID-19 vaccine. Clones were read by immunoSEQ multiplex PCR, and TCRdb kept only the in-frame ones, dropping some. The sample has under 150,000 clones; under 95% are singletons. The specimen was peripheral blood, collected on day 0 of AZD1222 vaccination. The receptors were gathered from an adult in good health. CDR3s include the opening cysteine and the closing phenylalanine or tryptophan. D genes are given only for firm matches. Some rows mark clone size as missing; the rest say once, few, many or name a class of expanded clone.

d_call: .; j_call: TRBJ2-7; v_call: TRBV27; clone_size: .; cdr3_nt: TGTGCCAGCAGTCTCCGGGGCTCCTACGAGCAGTACTTC; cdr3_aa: CASSLRGSYEQYF
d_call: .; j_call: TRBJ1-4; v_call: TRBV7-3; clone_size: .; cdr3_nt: TGTGCCAGCAGCTTAACCCCCCGTGCGGGGGGTAATGAAAAACTGTTTTTT; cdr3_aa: CASSLTPRAGGNEKLFF
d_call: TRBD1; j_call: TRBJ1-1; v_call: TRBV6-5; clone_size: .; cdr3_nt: TGTGCCTCGGGACAGGGGGCCATCACTGAAGCTTTCTTT; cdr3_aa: CASGQGAITEAFF
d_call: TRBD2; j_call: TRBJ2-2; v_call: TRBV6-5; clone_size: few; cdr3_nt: TGTGCCAGCAGGCGACTAGCGGACACCGGGGAGCTGTTTTTT; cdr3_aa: CASRRLADTGELFF
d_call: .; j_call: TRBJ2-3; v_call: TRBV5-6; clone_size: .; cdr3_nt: TGTGCCAGCAGCTTGGTTGGGGCAGGCGGCACAGATACGCAGTATTTT; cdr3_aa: CASSLVGAGGTDTQYF
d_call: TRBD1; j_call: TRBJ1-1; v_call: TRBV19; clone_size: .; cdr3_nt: TGTGCCAGTACCTACCAGAGAATGGACAGGACGAACACTGAAGCTTTCTTT; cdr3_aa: CASTYQRMDRTNTEAFF
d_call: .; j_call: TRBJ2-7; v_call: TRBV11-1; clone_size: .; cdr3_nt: TGTGCCAGCAGCCCCAGGACCTACGAGCAGTACTTC; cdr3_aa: CASSPRTYEQYF
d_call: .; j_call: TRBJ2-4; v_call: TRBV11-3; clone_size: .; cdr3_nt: TGTGCCAGCAGCTTGGCGGGCGCAGACATTCAGTACTTC; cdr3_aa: CASSLAGADIQYF
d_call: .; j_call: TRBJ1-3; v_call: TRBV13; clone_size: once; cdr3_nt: TGTGCCAGCAGCTTAGTATTCGGGGGGATCGCTGGAAACACCATATATTTT; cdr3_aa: CASSLVFGGIAGNTIYF
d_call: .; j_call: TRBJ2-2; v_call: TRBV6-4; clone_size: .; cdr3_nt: TGTGCCAGCCGGGATGAACGGGTCACCGGGGAGCTGTTTTTT; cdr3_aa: CASRDERVTGELFF
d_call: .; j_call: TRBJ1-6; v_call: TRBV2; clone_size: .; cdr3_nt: TGTGCCAGCAGTGACGACCAGTATAATTCACCCCTCCACTTT; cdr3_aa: CASSDDQYNSPLHF
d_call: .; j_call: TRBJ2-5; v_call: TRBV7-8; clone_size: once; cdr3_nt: TGTGCCAGCAGCCCAGGACACTGGGGGGCCCAGTACTTC; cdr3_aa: CASSPGHWGAQYF
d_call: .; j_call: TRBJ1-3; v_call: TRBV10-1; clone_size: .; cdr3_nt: TGCGCCAGCAGTGAGTCGTTGGGAAACACCATATATTTT; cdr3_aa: CASSESLGNTIYF
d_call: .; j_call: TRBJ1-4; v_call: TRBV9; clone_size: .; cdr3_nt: TGTGCCAGCAGAAGACAGGATAATGAAAAACTGTTTTTT; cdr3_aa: CASRRQDNEKLFF
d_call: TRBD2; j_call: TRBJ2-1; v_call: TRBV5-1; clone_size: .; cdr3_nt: TGCGCCAGCAGGCCGCTAGCGGGAGTGGCGATCTTC; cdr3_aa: CASRPLAGVAIF
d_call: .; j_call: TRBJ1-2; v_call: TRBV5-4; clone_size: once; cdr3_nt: TGTGCCAGCAGCTTTGCGGCCTCGCACTCTGGCTACACCTTC; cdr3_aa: CASSFAASHSGYTF
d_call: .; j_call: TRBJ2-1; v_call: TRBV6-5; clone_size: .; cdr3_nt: TGTGCCAGCAAAAAGGACTCGAATTCCTACAATGAGCAGTTCTTC; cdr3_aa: CASKKDSNSYNEQFF
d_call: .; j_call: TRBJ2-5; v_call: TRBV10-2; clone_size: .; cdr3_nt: TGCGCCAGCAGTGGGCGGGCAGCAGAGACCCAGTACTTC; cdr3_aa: CASSGRAAETQYF
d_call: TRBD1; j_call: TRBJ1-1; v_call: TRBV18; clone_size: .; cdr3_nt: TGTGCCAGCTCACGGGACAGGGGGTCCACTGAAGCTTTCTTT; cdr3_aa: CASSRDRGSTEAFF
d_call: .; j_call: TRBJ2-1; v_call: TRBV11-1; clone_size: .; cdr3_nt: TGTGCCAGCGGGCTAGCGAGGTACAATGAGCAGTTCTTC; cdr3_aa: CASGLARYNEQFF
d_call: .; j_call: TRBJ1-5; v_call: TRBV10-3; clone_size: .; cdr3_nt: TGTGCCATCAGTGAGTACGGGGGCGAAAACAATCAGCCCCAGCATTTT; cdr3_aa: CAISEYGGENNQPQHF
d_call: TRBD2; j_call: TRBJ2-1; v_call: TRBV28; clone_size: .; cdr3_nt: TGTGCCAGCAGTTTAACCGGGCTAGCGGGTAGGAGTGAGCAGTTCTTC; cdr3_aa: CASSLTGLAGRSEQFF
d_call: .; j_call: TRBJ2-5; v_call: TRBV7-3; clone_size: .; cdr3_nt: TGTGCCAGCAGCCGGGCGTACCAAGAGACCCAGTACTTC; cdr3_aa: CASSRAYQETQYF
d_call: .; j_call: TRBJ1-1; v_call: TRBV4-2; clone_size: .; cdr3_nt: TGTGCCAGCAGCCCGTGGCCCGGGACACTTCGGGACACTGAAGCTTTCTTT; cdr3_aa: CASSPWPGTLRDTEAFF
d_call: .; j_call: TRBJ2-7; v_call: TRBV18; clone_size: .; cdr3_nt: TGTGCCAGCTCACCACCTGCGGGATTGTTAGAGCAGTACTTC; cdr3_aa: CASSPPAGLLEQYF
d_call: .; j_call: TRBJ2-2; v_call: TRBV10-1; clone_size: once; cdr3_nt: TGCGCCAGCACAGGGGACTCCGGGGAGCTGTTTTTT; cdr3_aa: CASTGDSGELFF
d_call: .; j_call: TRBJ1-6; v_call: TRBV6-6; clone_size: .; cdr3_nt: TGTGCCAGCAACGCACAGGGTTTATTGTATTCACCCCTCCACTTT; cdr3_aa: CASNAQGLLYSPLHF
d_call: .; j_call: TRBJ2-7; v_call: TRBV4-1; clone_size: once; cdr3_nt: TGCGCCAGCAGCCAGGGCAGCGAGCAGTACTTC; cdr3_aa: CASSQGSEQYF
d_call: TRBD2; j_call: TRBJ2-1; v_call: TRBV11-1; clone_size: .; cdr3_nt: TGTGCCAGCAGCTTGGGGGGAGGGGATGAGCAGTTCTTC; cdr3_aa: CASSLGGGDEQFF
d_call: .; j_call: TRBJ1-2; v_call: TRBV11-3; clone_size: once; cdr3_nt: TGTGCCAGCAGCTTAGATGACCGATACTACACCTTC; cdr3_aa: CASSLDDRYYTF
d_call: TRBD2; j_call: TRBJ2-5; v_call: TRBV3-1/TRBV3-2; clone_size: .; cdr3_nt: TGTGCCAGCAGCCACCTAGCGGGAGGGCAGCAAGAGACCCAGTACTTC; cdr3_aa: CASSHLAGGQQETQYF
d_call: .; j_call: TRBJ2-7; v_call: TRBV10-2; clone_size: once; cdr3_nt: TGCGCCAGCTCGTTCACGGAACCCTACGAGCAGTACTTC; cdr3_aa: CASSFTEPYEQYF
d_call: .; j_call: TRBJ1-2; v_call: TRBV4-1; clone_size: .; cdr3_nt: TGCGCCAGCAGCCAAAGTCCCAATAACGGTCCATATGGCTACACCTTC; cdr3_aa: CASSQSPNNGPYGYTF
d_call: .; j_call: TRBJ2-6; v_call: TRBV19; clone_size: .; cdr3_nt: TGTGCCAGTAGTAAGGAGGGAGACCTCTCTGGGGCCAACGTCCTGACTTTC; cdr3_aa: CASSKEGDLSGANVLTF
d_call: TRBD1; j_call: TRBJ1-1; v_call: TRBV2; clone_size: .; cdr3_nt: TGTGCCAGCAGTGAACAGGGGGGGCACACTGAAGCTTTCTTT; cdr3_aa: CASSEQGGHTEAFF
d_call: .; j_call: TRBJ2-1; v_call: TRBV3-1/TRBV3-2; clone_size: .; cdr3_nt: TGTGCCAGCAGCCCTAACACGGTGGTCAATGAGCAGTTCTTC; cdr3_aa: CASSPNTVVNEQFF
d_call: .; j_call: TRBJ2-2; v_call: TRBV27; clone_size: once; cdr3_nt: TGTGCCAGCAGTTTATACGGGACTGGAGCTACCGGGGAGCTGTTTTTT; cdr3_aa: CASSLYGTGATGELFF
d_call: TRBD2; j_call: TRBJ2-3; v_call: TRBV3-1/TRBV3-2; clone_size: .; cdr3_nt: TGTGCCAGCAGCCAAGCGTTGCGGCTAGCGGGAGTTACAGATACGCAGTATTTT; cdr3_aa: CASSQALRLAGVTDTQYF
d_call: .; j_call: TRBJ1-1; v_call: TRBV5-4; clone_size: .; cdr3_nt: TGTGCCAGCAGCTTCGCATGGGCGGAGGGGGCTGAAGCTTTCTTT; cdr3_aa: CASSFAWAEGAEAFF
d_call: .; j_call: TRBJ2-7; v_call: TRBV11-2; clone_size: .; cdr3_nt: TGTGCCAGCAGCTTAGAGTGGGGGGCTGGGGAGCAGTACTTC; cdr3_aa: CASSLEWGAGEQYF
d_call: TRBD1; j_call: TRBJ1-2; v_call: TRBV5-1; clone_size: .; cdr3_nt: TGCGCCAGCAGCTCCGGCGGGACAGGGGACTATGGCTACACCTTC; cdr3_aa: CASSSGGTGDYGYTF
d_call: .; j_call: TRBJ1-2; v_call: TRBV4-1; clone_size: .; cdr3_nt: TGCGCCAGCAGCCAGGGAGCTAACTATGGCTACACCTTC; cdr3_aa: CASSQGANYGYTF
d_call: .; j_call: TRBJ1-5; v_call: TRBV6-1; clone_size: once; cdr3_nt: TGTGCCAGCAGATCGATGGATCCAGATCAGCCCCAGCATTTT; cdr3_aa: CASRSMDPDQPQHF
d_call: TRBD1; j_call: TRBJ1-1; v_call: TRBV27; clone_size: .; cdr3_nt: TGTGCCAGCAGTTTTTACCAGGGGGCAGCTTTCTTT; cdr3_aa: CASSFYQGAAFF
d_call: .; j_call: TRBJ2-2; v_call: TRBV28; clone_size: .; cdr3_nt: TGTGCCAGCCGACCTTCCTCTTCCTCCCGCGCGAACACCGGGGAGCTGTTTTTT; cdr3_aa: CASRPSSSSRANTGELFF
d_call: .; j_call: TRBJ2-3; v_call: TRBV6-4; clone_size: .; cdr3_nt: TGTGCCAGCAGTGACTCTACCGGCACAGATACGCAGTATTTT; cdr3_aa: CASSDSTGTDTQYF
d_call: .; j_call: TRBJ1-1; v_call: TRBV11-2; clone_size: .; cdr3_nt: TGTGCCAGCAGCTTATCGCTGGCAGCCTTTTACACTGAAGCTTTCTTT; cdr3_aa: CASSLSLAAFYTEAFF
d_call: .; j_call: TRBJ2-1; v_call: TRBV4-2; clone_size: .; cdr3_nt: TGTGCCAGCACCCAAAGGGAGGGGGCCTCGTTGGATGAGCAGTTCTTC; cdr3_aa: CASTQREGASLDEQFF
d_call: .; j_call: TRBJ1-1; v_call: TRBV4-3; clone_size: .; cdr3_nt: TGCGCCAGCAGCCAAGATACAGTAGACAACACTGAAGCTTTCTTT; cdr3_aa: CASSQDTVDNTEAFF